This entry describes one T cell receptor beta chain. The protocol was immunoSEQ multiplex PCR, while the TCRdb copy is restricted to in-frame clones and leaves out a portion. The table records 120,000 to 150,000 clones, approximately 86% of them present only once. As for time point: blood 4 weeks post-SBRT, at nephrectomy. This sample's treatment: 15 Gy SBRT to primary tumor, nephrectomy 4 weeks later. The CDR3 is made up of 18 amino acids. Germline CDR1 reads MDHEN; CDR2 reads SYDVKM. The V segment lost 2 bases and the J segment 5 bases; nucleotides outside the gene matches: 12. The entry originates in a study of radiation and T cells in renal cell carcinoma.

The TCR originated in a woman aged 50 to 60 with renal cell carcinoma. The J gene is TRBJ1-5, the V gene TRBV28, with TRBD1 identical over 10 bases. The starting material was blood, obtained from a patient whose treatment included radiotherapy and nephrectomy. For the CDR3, the DNA is TGTGCCAGCAGTTTACTTAATTTGGGACAGGGGATTTATCAGCCCCAGCATTTT. This codes for CASSLLNLGQGIYQPQHF.